Sequencing of this T cell receptor (beta chain) was carried out in a study of cytomegalovirus exposure and HLA in healthy donors. Sequencing was performed with immunoSEQ multiplex PCR; in TCRdb, only in-frame clones are kept and a portion is missing. Altogether more than 120,000 clones are present, roughly 89% being singletons, with the ten largest covering roughly 4.8%. CDR1 and CDR2 from the germline V gene are MGHRA and YSYEKL. The CDR3 sequence is 15 residues long. Deletions cut 1 base from V and 0 bases from J, with 6 bases between. The sequencing input was PBMCs. This sequence originates from a man aged 18 to 30 in good health and CMV-seropositive. This sequence joins TRBV4-1 and TRBJ1-4; D gene ambiguous. CDR3 sequence (DNA): TGCGCCAGCAGCCAAGCGGGTGCAACTAATGAAAAACTGTTTTTT. Its translation: CASSQAGATNEKLFF.